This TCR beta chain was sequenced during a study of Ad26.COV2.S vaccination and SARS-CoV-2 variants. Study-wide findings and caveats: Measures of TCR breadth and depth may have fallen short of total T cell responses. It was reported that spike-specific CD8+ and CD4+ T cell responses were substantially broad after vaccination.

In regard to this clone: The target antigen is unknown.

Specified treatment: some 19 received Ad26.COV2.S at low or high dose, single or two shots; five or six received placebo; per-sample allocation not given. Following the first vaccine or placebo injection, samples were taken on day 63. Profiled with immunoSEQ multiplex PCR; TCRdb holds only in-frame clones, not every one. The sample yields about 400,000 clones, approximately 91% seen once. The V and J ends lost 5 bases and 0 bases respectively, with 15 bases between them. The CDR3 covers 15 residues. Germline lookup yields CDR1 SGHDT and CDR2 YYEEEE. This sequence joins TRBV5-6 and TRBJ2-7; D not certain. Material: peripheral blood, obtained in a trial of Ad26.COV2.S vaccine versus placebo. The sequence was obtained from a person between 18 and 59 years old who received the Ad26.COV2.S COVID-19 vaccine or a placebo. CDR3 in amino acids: CASSYWTASSYEQYF. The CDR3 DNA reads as TGTGCCAGCAGTTACTGGACGGCTAGCTCCTACGAGCAGTACTTC.